A selection of T cell receptor beta chains follows, all from one sample in a study of T cell repertoires in cytomegalovirus infection. A single record per CDR3 protein comes from TCRdb applying MiXCR to the reads. The sample carries more than 150,000 distinct CDR3 sequences, about 21% recorded once. Specimen: PBMCs. The receptors were gathered from a human donor in good health (CMV status not recorded). Some clones in this sample may be carry-over from other donors' samples. CDR3s leave out the opening cysteine and the closing phenylalanine or tryptophan.

j_call | v_call | cdr3_length | cdr3_aa
TRBJ2-3 | TRBV7-6 | 9 | ASTDGDTQY
TRBJ2-2 | TRBV5-1 | 13 | ASGSGGLNTGELF
TRBJ1-2 | TRBV11-2 | 12 | ASSLDTSFRGYT
TRBJ1-1 | TRBV10-3 | 12 | AISSQGVNTEAF
TRBJ2-1 | TRBV5-1 | 14 | ASSLVGWTAVNEQF
TRBJ2-7 | TRBV6-1 | 16 | ASTGPDPSGGASYEQY
TRBJ2-3 | TRBV6-4 | 11 | ASSPDFTDTQY
TRBJ2-7 | TRBV7-9 | 12 | ASSLVDRDYEQY
TRBJ1-5 | TRBV12-3/TRBV12-4 | 15 | ASSYLSTGVNNQPQH
TRBJ2-1 | TRBV7-9 | 14 | ASSLPGLSSYNEQF
TRBJ2-1 | TRBV20-1 | 14 | SARVRGGSSYNEQF
TRBJ2-2 | TRBV29-1 | 11 | SVDQANTGELF
TRBJ2-1 | TRBV6-5 | 14 | ASSSGQLGSYNEQF
TRBJ1-2 | TRBV7-3 | 13 | ASSLMPGGNYGYT
TRBJ1-1 | TRBV7-8 | 14 | ASSPREGPMNTEAF
TRBJ2-2 | TRBV29-1 | 11 | SVASGRTGELF
TRBJ1-1 | TRBV6-2/TRBV6-3 | 13 | ASSYANRANTEAF
TRBJ2-5 | TRBV7-8 | 12 | ASSPRISQETQY
TRBJ2-5 | TRBV7-2 | 14 | ASSLGLAGTQETQY
TRBJ2-2 | TRBV10-3 | 10 | AINQGPGELF
TRBJ1-1 | TRBV15 | 10 | ATSRLPGEAF
TRBJ2-4 | TRBV5-1 | 11 | ASSLGGEDIQY
TRBJ2-1 | TRBV6-2/TRBV6-3 | 14 | ASSLVLAGTYNEQF
TRBJ2-4 | TRBV7-8 | 12 | ASSPREGGDIQY
TRBJ2-7 | TRBV7-9 | 16 | ASSPAPGLAESSYEQY
TRBJ1-2 | TRBV28 | 9 | ASSQAYGYT
TRBJ1-6 | TRBV20-1 | 11 | SARVDRNSPLH
TRBJ2-4 | TRBV12-3/TRBV12-4 | 11 | ASSGTGSNIQY
TRBJ2-5 | TRBV10-3 | 9 | AIREQETQY
TRBJ2-1 | TRBV3-1 | 10 | ASSRRGLEQF
TRBJ2-4 | TRBV6-6 | 12 | ASSLGHSKNIQY
TRBJ1-2 | TRBV20-1 | 12 | SAIQGQGNYGYT
TRBJ2-2 | TRBV23-1 | 14 | ASSVRLAGETGELF